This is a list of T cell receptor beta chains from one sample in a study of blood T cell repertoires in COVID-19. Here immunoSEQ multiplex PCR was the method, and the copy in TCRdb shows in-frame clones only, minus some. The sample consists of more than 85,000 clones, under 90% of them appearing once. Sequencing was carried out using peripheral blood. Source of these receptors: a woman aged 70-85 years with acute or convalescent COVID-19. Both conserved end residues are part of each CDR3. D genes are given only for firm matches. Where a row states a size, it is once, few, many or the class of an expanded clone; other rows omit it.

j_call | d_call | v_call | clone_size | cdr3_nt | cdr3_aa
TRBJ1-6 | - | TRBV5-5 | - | TGTGCCAGCAGGACAGGATATAATTCACCCCTCCACTTT | CASRTGYNSPLHF
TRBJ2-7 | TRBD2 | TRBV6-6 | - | TGTGCCAGCAGAGCCAGCGGGGGCAACTACGAGCAGTACTTC | CASRASGGNYEQYF
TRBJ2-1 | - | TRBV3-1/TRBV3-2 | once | TGTGCCAGCAGCCCGGGGGGCGGGACTGAGCAGTTCTTC | CASSPGGGTEQFF
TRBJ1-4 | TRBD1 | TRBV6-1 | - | TGTGCCAGCAGTGCCTCAGGGGGTGGATTTACTAATGAAAAACTGTTTTTT | CASSASGGGFTNEKLFF
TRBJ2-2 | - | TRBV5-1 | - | TGCGCCAGCAGCCTGCAGACTGAGACGAACACCGGGGAGCTGTTTTTT | CASSLQTETNTGELFF
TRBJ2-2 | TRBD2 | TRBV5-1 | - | TGCGCCAGCAGCTTGGTTACTAGCGGCGGGGAGCTGTTTTTT | CASSLVTSGGELFF
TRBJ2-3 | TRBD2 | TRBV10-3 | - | TGTGCCATCAGTATACTAGCGGGAGAAGGTACAGATACGCAGTATTTT | CAISILAGEGTDTQYF
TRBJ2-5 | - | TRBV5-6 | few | TGTGCCAGCAGCTGGGGACTCGCTGGGACCCAGTACTTC | CASSWGLAGTQYF
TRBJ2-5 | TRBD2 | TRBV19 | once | TGTGCCAGTAGGAGGACTAGCGGAGATCCCCGCCAGTACTTC | CASRRTSGDPRQYF
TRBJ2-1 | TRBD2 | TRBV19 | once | TGTGCCAGTAGTATACGGGGTAGCGGGTACAATGAGCAGTTCTTC | CASSIRGSGYNEQFF
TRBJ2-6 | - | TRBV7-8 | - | TGTGCCAGCAGCTTAGTTGGTAGTTGGGGGCCTGGGGCCAACGTCCTGACTTTC | CASSLVGSWGPGANVLTF
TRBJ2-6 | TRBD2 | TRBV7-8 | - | TGTGCCAGCTCCCCCGCCCGGGGGGCTGGGGCCAACGTCCTGACTTTC | CASSPARGAGANVLTF
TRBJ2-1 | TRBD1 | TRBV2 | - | TGTGCCAGCAGTGAAGCTTGGCGAGGGACAGGGGTTAGGGAGCAGTTCTTC | CASSEAWRGTGVREQFF